This TCR beta chain came from a study of PD-1 blockade in mismatch repair-deficient tumors. Study details: Enrolled about 2013-2016, patients had progressing, pretreated mismatch repair-deficient cancers of approximately 13 types.

TCRs were sequenced from a few patients responding to pembrolizumab. General study results and limits: Rapid post-treatment expansion, then contraction, generally preceding radiologic response, marked tumor-resident clones.

Trimming stripped 3 bases from V and 3 bases from J, with 11 bases between. Germline CDR1 LNHDA, CDR2 SQIVND (reference sequence). This CDR3 is built from 14 residues. As regards this clone: Its antigen is currently unknown.

Assay: immunoSEQ multiplex PCR; the TCRdb copy retains only in-frame clones and omits some. The sample shows about 24,000 clones, nearly 85% of them seen only once. The V and J genes are TRBV19 and TRBJ2-5; D unclear. The source material was peripheral blood, sampled 12 weeks after starting pembrolizumab. The source of this sequence is an adult with mismatch repair-deficient cancer. CDR3 loop: CASSIRPQEETQYF. The CDR3 DNA is TGTGCCAGTAGTATCCGACCCCAAGAAGAGACCCAGTACTTC.